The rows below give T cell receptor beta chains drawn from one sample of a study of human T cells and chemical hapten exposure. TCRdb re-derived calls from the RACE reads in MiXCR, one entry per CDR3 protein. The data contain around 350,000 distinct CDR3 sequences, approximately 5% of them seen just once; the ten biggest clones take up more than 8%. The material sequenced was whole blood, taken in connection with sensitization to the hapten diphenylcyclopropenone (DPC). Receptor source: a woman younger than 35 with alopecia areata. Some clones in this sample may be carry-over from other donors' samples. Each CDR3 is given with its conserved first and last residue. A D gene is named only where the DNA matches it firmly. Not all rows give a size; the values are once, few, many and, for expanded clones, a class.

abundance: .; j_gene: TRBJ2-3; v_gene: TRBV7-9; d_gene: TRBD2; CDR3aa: CASSGAGVDTQYF; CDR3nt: TGTGCCAGCTCCGGAGCGGGGGTAGATACGCAGTATTTT
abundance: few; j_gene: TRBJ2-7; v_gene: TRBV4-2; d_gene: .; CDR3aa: CASSHDRGSEQYF; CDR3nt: TGTGCCAGCAGCCACGACCGGGGATCCGAGCAGTACTTC
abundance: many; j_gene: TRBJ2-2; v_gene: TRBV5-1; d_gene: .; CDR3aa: CASSLRDSLNTGELFF; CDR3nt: TGCGCCAGCAGCCTGCGGGACAGCCTGAACACCGGGGAGCTGTTTTTT
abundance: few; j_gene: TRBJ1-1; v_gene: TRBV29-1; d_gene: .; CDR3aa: CSVDGLPGGNTEAFF; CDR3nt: TGCAGCGTTGATGGGCTCCCGGGCGGGAACACTGAAGCTTTCTTT
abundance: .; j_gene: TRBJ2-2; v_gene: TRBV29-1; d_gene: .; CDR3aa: CSVAGQANTGELFF; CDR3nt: TGCAGCGTTGCCGGACAAGCGAACACCGGGGAGCTGTTTTTT
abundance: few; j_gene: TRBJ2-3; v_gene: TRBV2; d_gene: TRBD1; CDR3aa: CASMRTGGTDTQYF; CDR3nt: TGTGCCAGCATGCGGACAGGGGGCACAGATACGCAGTATTTT
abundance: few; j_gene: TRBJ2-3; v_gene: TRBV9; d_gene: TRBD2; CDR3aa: CASSGIAGGRRDTQYF; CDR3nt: TGTGCCAGCAGCGGGATAGCGGGGGGGCGTAGAGATACGCAGTATTTT
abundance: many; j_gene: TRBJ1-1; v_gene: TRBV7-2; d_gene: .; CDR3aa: CASSSRPTTPTFF; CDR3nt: TGTGCCAGCAGCTCTCGACCCACTACGCCAACTTTCTTT
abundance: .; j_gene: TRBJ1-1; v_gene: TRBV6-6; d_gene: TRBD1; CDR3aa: CASRETGGSTEAFF; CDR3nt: TGTGCCAGCAGGGAGACAGGGGGTTCCACTGAAGCTTTCTTT
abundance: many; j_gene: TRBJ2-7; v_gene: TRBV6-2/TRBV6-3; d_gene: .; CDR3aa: CASTPDRPDEQYF; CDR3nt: TGTGCCAGCACCCCAGACAGGCCCGACGAGCAGTACTTC
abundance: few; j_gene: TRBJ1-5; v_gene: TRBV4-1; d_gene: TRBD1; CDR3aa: CASSLDRGVGQPQHF; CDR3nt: TGCGCCAGCAGCCTTGACAGGGGTGTAGGTCAGCCCCAGCATTTT
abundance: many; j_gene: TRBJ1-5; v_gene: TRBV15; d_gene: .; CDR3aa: CATSREVNQPQHF; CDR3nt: TGTGCCACCAGCAGAGAAGTCAATCAGCCCCAGCATTTT
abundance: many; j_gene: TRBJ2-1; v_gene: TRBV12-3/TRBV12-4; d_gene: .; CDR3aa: CASTRSSEQFF; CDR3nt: TGTGCCAGCACACGGTCGAGTGAGCAGTTCTTC
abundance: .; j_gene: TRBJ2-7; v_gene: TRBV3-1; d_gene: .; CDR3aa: CASSQGQGLEQYF; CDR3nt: TGTGCCAGCAGCCAAGGACAGGGACTCGAGCAGTACTTC
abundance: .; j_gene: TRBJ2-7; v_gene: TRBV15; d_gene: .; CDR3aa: CATSTQLGYEQYF; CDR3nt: TGTGCCACCAGCACCCAACTGGGCTACGAGCAGTACTTC
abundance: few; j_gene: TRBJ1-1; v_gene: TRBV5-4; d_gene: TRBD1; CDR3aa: CASSFPADRAGGAFF; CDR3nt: TGTGCCAGCAGCTTCCCCGCTGACAGGGCGGGAGGAGCTTTCTTT
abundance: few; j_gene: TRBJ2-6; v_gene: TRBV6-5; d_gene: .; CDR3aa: CASSYGAGAGANVLTF; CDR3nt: TGTGCCAGCAGTTACGGGGCAGGGGCTGGGGCCAACGTCCTGACTTTC
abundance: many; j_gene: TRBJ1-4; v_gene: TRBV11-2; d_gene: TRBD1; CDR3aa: CASGDRGREKLFF; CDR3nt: TGTGCCAGCGGCGACAGGGGTAGAGAAAAACTGTTTTTT
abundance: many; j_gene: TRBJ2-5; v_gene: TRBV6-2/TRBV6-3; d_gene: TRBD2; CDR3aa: CASSGLADLGETQYF; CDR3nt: TGTGCCAGCAGTGGACTAGCGGACCTGGGAGAGACCCAGTACTTC
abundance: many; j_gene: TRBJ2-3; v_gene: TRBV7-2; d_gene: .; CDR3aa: CASSQDSAADTQYF; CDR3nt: TGTGCCAGCAGCCAGGACTCCGCCGCAGATACGCAGTATTTT
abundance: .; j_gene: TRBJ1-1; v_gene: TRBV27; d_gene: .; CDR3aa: CASISREDTEAFF; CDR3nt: TGTGCCAGCATATCCAGGGAGGACACTGAAGCTTTCTTT
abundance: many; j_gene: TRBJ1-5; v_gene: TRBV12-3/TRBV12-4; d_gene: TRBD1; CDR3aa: CASSPTGSNQPQHF; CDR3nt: TGCGCCAGCAGCCCGACAGGGAGCAATCAGCCCCAGCATTTT
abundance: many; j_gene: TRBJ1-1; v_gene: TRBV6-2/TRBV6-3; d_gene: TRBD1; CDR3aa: CASSGGQGRAFF; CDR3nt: TGTGCCAGCAGCGGAGGACAGGGGCGAGCTTTCTTT
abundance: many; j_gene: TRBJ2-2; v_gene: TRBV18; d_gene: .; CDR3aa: CASSPPLQGTGELFF; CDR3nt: TGTGCCAGCTCACCACCTCTACAGGGCACCGGGGAGCTGTTTTTT
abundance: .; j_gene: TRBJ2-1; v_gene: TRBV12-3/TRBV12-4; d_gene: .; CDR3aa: CASSFVPGREYNEQFF; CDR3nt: TGTGCCAGCAGTTTCGTCCCGGGACGGGAGTACAATGAGCAGTTCTTC
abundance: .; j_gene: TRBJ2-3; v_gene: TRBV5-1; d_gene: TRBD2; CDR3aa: CVSSLAGGPDTQYF; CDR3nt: TGCGTCAGCAGCTTGGCGGGGGGGCCAGATACGCAGTATTTT
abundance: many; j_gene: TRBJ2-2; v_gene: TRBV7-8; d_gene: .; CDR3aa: CASSSQGNTGELFF; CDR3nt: TGTGCCAGCAGCTCCCAGGGAAACACCGGGGAGCTGTTTTTT
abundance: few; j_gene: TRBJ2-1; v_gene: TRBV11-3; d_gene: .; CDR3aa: CASSLELGSEQFF; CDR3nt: TGTGCCAGCAGCTTAGAACTCGGGAGCGAGCAGTTCTTC
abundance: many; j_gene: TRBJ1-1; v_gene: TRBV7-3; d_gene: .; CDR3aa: CASSLFGGGNTEAFF; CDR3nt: TGTGCCAGCAGCTTATTCGGCGGGGGGAACACTGAAGCTTTCTTT